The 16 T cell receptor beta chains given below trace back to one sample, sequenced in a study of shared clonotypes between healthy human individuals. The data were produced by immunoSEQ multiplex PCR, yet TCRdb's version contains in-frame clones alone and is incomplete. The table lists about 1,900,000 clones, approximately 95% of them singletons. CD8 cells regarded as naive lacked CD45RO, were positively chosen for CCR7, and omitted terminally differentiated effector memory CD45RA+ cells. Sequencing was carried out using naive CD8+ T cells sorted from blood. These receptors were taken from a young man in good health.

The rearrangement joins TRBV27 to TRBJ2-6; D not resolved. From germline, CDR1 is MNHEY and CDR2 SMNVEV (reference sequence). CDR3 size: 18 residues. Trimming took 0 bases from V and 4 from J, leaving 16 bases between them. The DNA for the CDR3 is TGTGCCAGCAGTTTATCTCTTTTCCGGAGTGGGGGGGCCAACGTCCTGACTTTC. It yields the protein CASSLSLFRSGGANVLTF.

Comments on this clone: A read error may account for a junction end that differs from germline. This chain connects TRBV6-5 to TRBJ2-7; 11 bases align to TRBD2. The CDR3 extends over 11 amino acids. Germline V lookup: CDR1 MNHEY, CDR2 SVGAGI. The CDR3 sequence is CASSEGLAVVF. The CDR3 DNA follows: TGTGCCAGCAGTGAGGGACTAGCGGTCGTCTTC.

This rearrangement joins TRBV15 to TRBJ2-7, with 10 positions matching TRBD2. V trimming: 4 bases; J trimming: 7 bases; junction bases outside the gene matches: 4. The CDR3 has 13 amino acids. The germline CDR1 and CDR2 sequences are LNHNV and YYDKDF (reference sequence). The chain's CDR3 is CATSTSGGQEQYF. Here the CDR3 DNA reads TGTGCCACCAGCACTAGCGGGGGCCAGGAGCAGTACTTC.

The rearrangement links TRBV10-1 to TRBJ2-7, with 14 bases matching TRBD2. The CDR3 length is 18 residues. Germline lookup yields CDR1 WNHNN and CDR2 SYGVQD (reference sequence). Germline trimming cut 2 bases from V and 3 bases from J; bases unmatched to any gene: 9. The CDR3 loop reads CASSERGLAGARVYEQYF. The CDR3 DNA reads TGCGCCAGCAGTGAGAGGGGACTAGCGGGGGCGAGGGTCTACGAGCAGTACTTC.

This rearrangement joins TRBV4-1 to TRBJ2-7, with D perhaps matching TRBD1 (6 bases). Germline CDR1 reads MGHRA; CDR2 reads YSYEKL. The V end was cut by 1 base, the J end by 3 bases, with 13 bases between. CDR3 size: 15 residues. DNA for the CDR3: TGCGCCAGCAGCCAAGGGACAGCCCTAAGCTACGAGCAGTACTTC. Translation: CASSQGTALSYEQYF.

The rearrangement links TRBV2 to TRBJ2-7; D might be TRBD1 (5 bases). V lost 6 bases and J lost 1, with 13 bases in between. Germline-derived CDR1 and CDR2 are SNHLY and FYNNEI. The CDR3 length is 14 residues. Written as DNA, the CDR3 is TGTGCCAGCAGAGACCCTGACAGTTCCTACGAGCAGTACTTC. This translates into CASRDPDSSYEQYF.

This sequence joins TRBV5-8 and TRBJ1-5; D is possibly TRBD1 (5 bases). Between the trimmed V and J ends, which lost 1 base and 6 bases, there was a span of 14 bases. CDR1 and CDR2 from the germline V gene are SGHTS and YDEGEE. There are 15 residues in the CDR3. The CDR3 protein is CASSLTGGGVQPQHF. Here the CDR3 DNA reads TGTGCCAGCAGCTTGACTGGGGGGGGAGTTCAGCCCCAGCATTTT.

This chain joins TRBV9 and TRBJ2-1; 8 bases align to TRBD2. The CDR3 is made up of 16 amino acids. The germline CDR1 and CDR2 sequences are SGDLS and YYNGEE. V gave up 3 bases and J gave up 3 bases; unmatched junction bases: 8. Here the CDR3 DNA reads TGTGCCAGCAGCGGGACCGGGACTAGTAACTACAATGAGCAGTTCTTC. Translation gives CASSGTGTSNYNEQFF.

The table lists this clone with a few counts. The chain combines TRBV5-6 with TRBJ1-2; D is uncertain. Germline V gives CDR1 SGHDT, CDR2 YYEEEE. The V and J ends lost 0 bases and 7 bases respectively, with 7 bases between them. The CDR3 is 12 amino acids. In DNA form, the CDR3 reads TGTGCCAGCAGCTTGGGGGCGGGTGGCTACACCTTC. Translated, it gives CASSLGAGGYTF.

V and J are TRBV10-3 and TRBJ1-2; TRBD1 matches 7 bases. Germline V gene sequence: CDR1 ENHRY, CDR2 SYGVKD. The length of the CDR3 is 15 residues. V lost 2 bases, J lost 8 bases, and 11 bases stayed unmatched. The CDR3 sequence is CAISEPGTDRRGYTF. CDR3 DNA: TGTGCCATCAGTGAGCCAGGGACAGACCGGAGAGGCTACACCTTC.

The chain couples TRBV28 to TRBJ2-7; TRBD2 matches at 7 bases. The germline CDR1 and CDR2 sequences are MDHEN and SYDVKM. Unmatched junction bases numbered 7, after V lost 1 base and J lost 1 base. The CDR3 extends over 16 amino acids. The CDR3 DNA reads TGTGCCAGCAGTTTATACGTGGCTAGCGGTTCCTACGAGCAGTACTTC. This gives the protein CASSLYVASGSYEQYF.

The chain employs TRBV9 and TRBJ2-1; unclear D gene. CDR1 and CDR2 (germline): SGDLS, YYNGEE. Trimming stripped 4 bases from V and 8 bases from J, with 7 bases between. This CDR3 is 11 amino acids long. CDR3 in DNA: TGTGCCAGCAGCACAAGCGATGAGCAGTTCTTC. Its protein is CASSTSDEQFF.

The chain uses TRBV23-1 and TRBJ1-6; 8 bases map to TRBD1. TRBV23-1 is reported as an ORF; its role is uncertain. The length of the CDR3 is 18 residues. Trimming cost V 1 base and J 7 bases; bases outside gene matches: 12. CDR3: CASSQCNTWTGINSPLHF. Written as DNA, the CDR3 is TGCGCCAGCAGTCAATGCAATACCTGGACAGGGATAAATTCACCCCTCCACTTT.

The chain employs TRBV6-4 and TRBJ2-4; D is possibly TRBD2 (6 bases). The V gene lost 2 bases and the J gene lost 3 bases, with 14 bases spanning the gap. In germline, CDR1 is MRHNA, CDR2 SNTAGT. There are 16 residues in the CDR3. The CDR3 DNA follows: TGTGCCAGCAGTGACCCTGGTGTGGAGGGCAAAAACATTCAGTACTTC. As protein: CASSDPGVEGKNIQYF.

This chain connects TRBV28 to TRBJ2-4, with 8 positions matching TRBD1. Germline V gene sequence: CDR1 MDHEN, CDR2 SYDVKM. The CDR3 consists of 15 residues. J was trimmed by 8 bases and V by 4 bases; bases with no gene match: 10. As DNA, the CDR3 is TGTGCCAGCAGTTCTCGACAGGGGCGAGAGGACATTCAGTACTTC. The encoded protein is CASSSRQGREDIQYF.

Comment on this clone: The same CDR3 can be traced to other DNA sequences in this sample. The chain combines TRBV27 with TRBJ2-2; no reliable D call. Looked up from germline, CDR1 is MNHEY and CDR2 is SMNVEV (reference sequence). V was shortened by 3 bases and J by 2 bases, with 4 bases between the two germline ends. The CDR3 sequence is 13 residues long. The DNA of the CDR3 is TGTGCCAGCAGTTTCTCTAACACCGGGGAGCTGTTTTTT. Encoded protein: CASSFSNTGELFF.